The 20 T cell receptor beta chains listed next were all sequenced from one sample in a study of lymphopenia after photon versus proton radiotherapy. Assay used: immunoSEQ multiplex PCR; TCRdb lists only in-frame clones, some missing. The sample holds more than 35,000 clones; 85% are singletons and the top ten take under 3%. Sample: peripheral blood, taken from a patient treated with photon-based radiotherapy. All receptors come from a man aged 50 to 59 with gastric cancer.

The genes are TRBV6-5 and TRBJ1-4; D unresolved. CDR3 length: 14 residues. Germline assignment: CDR1 MNHEY and CDR2 SVGAGI. Deletions cut 5 bases from V and 5 bases from J, with 12 bases between. The CDR3: CASSIGRNNEKLFF. For the CDR3, the DNA is TGTGCCAGCAGTATCGGACGGAACAATGAAAAACTGTTTTTT.

This sequence joins TRBV5-4 and TRBJ1-2, with D possibly matching TRBD1 (5 bases). Trimming removed 0 bases at V and 3 bases at J, with 12 bases between. Per the germline V gene, CDR1 is SGHNT and CDR2 is YYREEE (reference sequence). The CDR3 covers 15 residues. In DNA form, the CDR3 reads TGTGCCAGCAGCTTGGGGGCAGGGATGGACTATGGCTACACCTTC. Translation: CASSLGAGMDYGYTF.

The chain recombines TRBV28 with TRBJ2-1, with D perhaps matching TRBD2 (6 bases). The CDR3 contains 14 residues. V dropped 3 bases and J dropped 10 bases, with 16 bases sitting between them. The germline V gene has CDR1 MDHEN and CDR2 SYDVKM. The CDR3 coding sequence is TGTGCCAGCAGTTTCGAGATAGGACTAAGCGAGCAGTTCTTC. It specifies CASSFEIGLSEQFF.

The chain couples TRBV18 to TRBJ2-1, with 16 bases lining up with TRBD2. The CDR3 runs 19 residues. From germline, CDR1 is KGHSH and CDR2 LQKENI. V gave up 1 base and J gave up 5 bases; unmatched junction bases: 8. The CDR3 DNA is TGTGCCAGCTCACCACTCGGGACTAGCGGGAGGGTTGAGAACAATGAGCAGTTCTTC. Translation: CASSPLGTSGRVENNEQFF.

The chain links TRBV5-4 to TRBJ2-4, with TRBD2 matching 15 bases. After removal of 2 bases from V and 0 bases from J, the junction contained 3 bases not matched to a gene. The CDR3 has 18 amino acids. CDR1 SGHNT and CDR2 YYREEE come from the germline V gene (reference sequence). In nucleotides, the CDR3 is TGTGCCAGCAGCTTCGGACTAGCGGGAGGGCAAGCCAAAAACATTCAGTACTTC. Translation gives CASSFGLAGGQAKNIQYF. Based on the CDR3 plus reference TRBV5-4 and TRBJ2-4, the full variable domain is ETGVTQSPTHLIKTRGQQVTLRCSSQSGHNTVSWYQQALGQGPQFIFQYYREEENGRGNFPPRFSGLQFPNYSSELNVNALELDDSALYLCASSFGLAGGQAKNIQYFGAGTRLSVL.

The chain couples TRBV9 to TRBJ2-7; 8 bases line up with TRBD1. Per germline, CDR1 SGDLS and CDR2 YYNGEE. The CDR3 consists of 14 residues. After removal of 4 bases from V and 2 bases from J, the junction contained 5 bases not matched to a gene. CDR3 loop: CASSSGGSAYEQYF. Here the CDR3 DNA reads TGTGCCAGCAGCTCAGGGGGCTCGGCCTACGAGCAGTACTTC.

This clone was picked up a small number of times. The CDR3 here is CASSSGGGLGYEQYF. DNA of the CDR3: TGCGCCAGCAGCTCTGGCGGGGGGCTGGGCTACGAGCAGTACTTC. This chain connects TRBV5-1 to TRBJ2-7; 8 bases map to TRBD2. Germline V lookup: CDR1 SGHRS, CDR2 YFSETQ. The CDR3 loop spans 15 amino acids. After removal of 3 bases from V and 3 bases from J, the junction contained 8 bases not matched to a gene.

This rearrangement joins TRBV19 to TRBJ2-7, with 9 bases fitting TRBD1. J gave up 5 bases and V 4 bases, and 6 bases lay outside the gene matches. Germline V gene lookup returns CDR1 LNHDA and CDR2 SQIVND (reference sequence). The CDR3 is made up of 14 amino acids. CDR3 bases: TGTGCCAGTAGTACCAAGGGACAGGGAAACGAGCAGTACTTC. Encoded protein: CASSTKGQGNEQYF.

This clone was picked up one time. The rearrangement links TRBV27 to TRBJ1-1; possible D gene TRBD1, 5 bases. The germline gives CDR1 MNHEY, CDR2 SMNVEV (reference sequence). Trimming shortened V by 1 base and J by 1 base, and 10 bases separated the two germline ends. CDR3 size: 15 residues. The DNA of the CDR3 is TGTGCCAGCAGTTTATTCGGGACGGGGAACACTGAAGCTTTCTTT. Translation gives CASSLFGTGNTEAFF.

The chain couples TRBV7-2 to TRBJ2-1; 12 nucleotides line up with TRBD2. This CDR3 is 16 amino acids long. Germline assignment: CDR1 SGHTA and CDR2 FQGNSA. V lost 5 bases, J lost 3 bases, and 5 bases stayed unmatched. The DNA for the CDR3 is TGTGCCAGCAGCCCGAGACTAGCGGGGGACTACAATGAGCAGTTCTTC. This gives the protein CASSPRLAGDYNEQFF.

V is TRBV2 and J is TRBJ2-7, with D tentatively TRBD1 or TRBD2 (5 bases each). With 10 bases removed from V and 0 bases from J, the gap between germline ends came to 16 bases. CDR1 is SNHLY and CDR2 is FYNNEI in the germline V gene. The CDR3 is 14 amino acids. CDR3 loop: CAIPRDPSSYEQYF. CDR3 coding DNA: TGTGCCATCCCCCGGGACCCGAGCTCCTACGAGCAGTACTTC.

This clone was recorded only once. J is TRBJ1-1 and V is TRBV2, with 10 bases fitting TRBD1. The length of the CDR3 is 14 residues. Trimming removed 6 bases from V and 1 base from J; junction bases left unmatched: 2. From germline, CDR1 is SNHLY and CDR2 FYNNEI. The CDR3 nucleotides are TGTGCCAGCAGGGGACAGGGGCAGAACACTGAAGCTTTCTTT. It is translated as CASRGQGQNTEAFF. The full variable domain, its missing parts supplied by reference TRBV2 and TRBJ1-1, is EPEVTQTPSHQVTQMGQEVILRCVPISNHLYFYWYRQILGQKVEFLVSFYNNEISEKSEIFDDQFSVERPDGSNFTLKIRSTKLEDSAMYFCASRGQGQNTEAFFGQGTRLTVV.

V gene TRBV6-5 combines with J gene TRBJ2-7; the D gene is possibly TRBD2 (5 bases). The V and J ends lost 8 bases and 4 bases respectively, with 6 bases between them. This CDR3 has 10 amino acids. Germline V CDR1 and CDR2: MNHEY, SVGAGI. CDR3 bases: TGTGCCAGCGGGAGTTACGAGCAGTACTTC. As protein: CASGSYEQYF.

This clone was picked up a small number of times. The chain uses TRBV6-5 and TRBJ1-2; the match to TRBD1 covers 8 bases. Losses at the gene ends were 9 bases for V and 4 bases for J; bases not matched to a gene: 1. The CDR3 has 11 residues. CDR1 and CDR2 from the germline V gene are MNHEY and SVGAGI. CDR3 amino acids: CASTGGYGYTF. CDR3 nucleotide sequence: TGTGCCAGTACAGGGGGCTATGGCTACACCTTC.

The rearrangement joins TRBV10-2 to TRBJ2-7; 7 nucleotides line up with TRBD2. The V segment lost 3 bases and the J segment 0 bases; nucleotides outside the gene matches: 5. Per the germline V gene, CDR1 is WSHSY and CDR2 is SAAADI. CDR3 length: 15 amino acids. CDR3 residues: CASSDLGGSSYEQYF. In DNA, the CDR3 is TGCGCCAGCAGTGATTTGGGGGGGTCCTCCTACGAGCAGTACTTC.

The chain combines TRBV7-9 with TRBJ2-5, with D possibly TRBD2 on 5 matching bases. The CDR3 has 15 amino acids. CDR1 is SEHNR, CDR2 FQNEAQ, per germline (reference sequence). Trimming stripped 4 bases from V and 1 base from J, with 13 bases between. The CDR3 loop reads CASSSGIVPQETQYF. The CDR3 bases are TGTGCCAGCAGCTCCGGGATAGTCCCCCAAGAGACCCAGTACTTC.

The chain uses TRBV27 and TRBJ2-7; D is perhaps TRBD1 or TRBD2 (5 bases each). This CDR3 has 12 residues. Germline lookup yields CDR1 MNHEY and CDR2 SMNVEV (reference sequence). Trimming pared 6 bases from V and 3 bases from J, leaving 9 bases between. For the CDR3, the DNA is TGTGCCAGCAGGGGGGACCTCTACGAGCAGTACTTC. This translates into CASRGDLYEQYF.

This chain joins TRBV11-2 and TRBJ2-1; 8 nucleotides line up with TRBD2. Germline V gene lookup returns CDR1 SGHAT and CDR2 FQNNGV. Losses at the gene ends were 5 bases for V and 4 bases for J; bases not matched to a gene: 10. This CDR3 region has 16 residues. The CDR3 spells CASSRRSSGLYNEQFF. CDR3 coding DNA: TGTGCCAGCAGCAGAAGGTCTAGCGGGCTTTACAATGAGCAGTTCTTC.

The gene calls are TRBV7-9 and TRBJ1-5, with D uncertain. The germline CDR1 and CDR2 sequences are SEHNR and FQNEAQ (reference sequence). This CDR3 has 18 amino acids. Trimming cost V 1 base and J 0 bases, with 16 bases left between them. The CDR3 is CASSLVSRAAYSNQPQHF. CDR3 DNA: TGTGCCAGCAGCTTAGTGTCTCGGGCGGCCTATAGCAATCAGCCCCAGCATTTT.

The genes are TRBV7-8 and TRBJ1-3; D uncertain. Trimming stripped 6 bases from V and 1 base from J, with 13 bases between. Germline values: CDR1 SGHVS, CDR2 FQNEAQ. The CDR3 totals 15 residues. CDR3 residues: CASRPRGRSGNTIYF. CDR3 nucleotides: TGTGCCAGCAGACCCCGAGGACGGTCTGGAAACACCATATATTTT.